Following are 20 T cell receptor beta chains from one sample sequenced in a study of blood T cell repertoires in COVID-19. The assay was immunoSEQ multiplex PCR, and TCRdb's table has in-frame clones only and misses some. The repertoire holds roughly 56,000 clones, 85% to 95% seen once, with 4.6% in the top ten. Sequencing was performed on peripheral blood. These receptors originate from a middle-aged man with active COVID-19.

V gene TRBV11-2 combines with J gene TRBJ1-1; a possible D gene is TRBD1 (5 bases). Germline V lookup: CDR1 SGHAT, CDR2 FQNNGV. V was cut by 0 bases and J by 10 bases, with 15 bases left in between. The CDR3 has 14 amino acids. DNA of the CDR3: TGTGCCAGCAGCTTAGAGTTGAATGCGGGGGTAGCTTTCTTT. This encodes CASSLELNAGVAFF.

V gene TRBV9 combines with J gene TRBJ2-2, with D possibly being TRBD2 (6 bases). Germline CDR1 reads SGDLS; CDR2 reads YYNGEE. The CDR3 runs 15 residues. Trimming left V 0 bases short and J 3 bases short, with 9 bases between. CDR3 sequence: CASSVGGTDTGELFF. CDR3 bases: TGTGCCAGCAGCGTAGGCGGGACGGACACCGGGGAGCTGTTTTTT.

The rearrangement links TRBV3-1 (or the pseudogene TRBV3-2) to TRBJ2-3; D might be TRBD2 (6 bases). The germline V and J ends were trimmed by 7 bases and 2 bases, with 13 bases remaining between them. CDR3 length: 14 residues. Looked up from germline, CDR1 is LGHDT and CDR2 is YNNKEL (reference sequence). Written as DNA, the CDR3 is TGTGCCAGCAAGGGGCTAGCGTTCACAGATACGCAGTATTTT. Translation gives CASKGLAFTDTQYF.

DNA of the CDR3: TGTGCCAGCAGCTTACGGGGGGCTCAGCCCCAGCATTTT. Translated, it gives CASSLRGAQPQHF. V and J are TRBV7-2 and TRBJ1-5; D possibly corresponds to TRBD1 (6 bases). CDR1 is SGHTA, CDR2 FQGNSA, per germline. V lost 2 bases to trimming and J lost 6 bases, with 8 bases between them. This CDR3 contains 13 residues.

The rearrangement joins TRBV19 to TRBJ2-3; 8 bases line up with TRBD2. The J segment lost 5 bases and the V segment lost 3 bases, leaving 4 bases of the junction unmatched. This CDR3 has 14 amino acids. CDR1 LNHDA and CDR2 SQIVND come from the germline V gene (reference sequence). The CDR3 nucleotides read TGTGCCAGTAGTATTCCAGCGGGAGTAGATACGCAGTATTTT. Amino acids: CASSIPAGVDTQYF.

This chain connects TRBV11-2 to TRBJ2-2; D ambiguous. Trimming left V 2 bases short and J 7 bases short, with 11 bases between. This CDR3 spans 14 amino acids. In germline, CDR1 is SGHAT, CDR2 FQNNGV. This CDR3 reads CASSLNGPGGELFF. The CDR3 nucleotides read TGTGCCAGCAGCTTAAATGGGCCTGGCGGGGAGCTGTTTTTT.

The J gene is TRBJ2-7, the V gene TRBV6-5, with 7 bases aligning to TRBD1. Germline V gives CDR1 MNHEY, CDR2 SVGAGI. V shed 6 bases, J shed 4 bases, and the junction held 6 bases outside the gene matches. This CDR3 comprises 13 residues. Written as DNA, the CDR3 is TGTGCCAGCAGGACGACAGGGCCTTACGAGCAGTACTTC. As protein: CASRTTGPYEQYF.

The chain uses TRBV19 and TRBJ1-5, with D hard to call. V gave up 5 bases and J gave up 2 bases, with 10 bases separating them. CDR1 is LNHDA and CDR2 is SQIVND in the germline V gene (reference sequence). The CDR3 extends over 14 amino acids. The DNA for the CDR3 is TGTGCCAGTAGTCGGAGTTTCGGCAATCAGCCCCAGCATTTT. Amino acid sequence: CASSRSFGNQPQHF.

The chain uses TRBV19 and TRBJ2-3; D is unclear. CDR1 and CDR2 from the germline V gene are LNHDA and SQIVND (reference sequence). This CDR3 is 14 amino acids long. V dropped 0 bases and J dropped 10 bases, with 14 bases sitting between them. The CDR3 nucleotides read TGTGCCAGTAGTATAGAGGTGGTGAGTTTTCCGCAGTATTTT. The encoded protein is CASSIEVVSFPQYF.

The chain combines TRBV19 with TRBJ2-5, with TRBD2 identical over 10 bases. Germline CDR1 is LNHDA and CDR2 is SQIVND (reference sequence). The CDR3 is 16 residues long. V trimming: 4 bases; J trimming: 4 bases; junction bases outside the gene matches: 9. CDR3 DNA: TGTGCCAGTAGTAGACCAACGGCTAGCGGGAGAGAGACCCAGTACTTC. Its translation: CASSRPTASGRETQYF.

This clone has only one observation. V and J are TRBV2 and TRBJ1-5; a possible D gene is TRBD1 (5 bases). This CDR3 comprises 15 residues. In germline, CDR1 is SNHLY, CDR2 FYNNEI. V was trimmed by 6 bases and J by 0 bases, leaving 12 bases between them. Here the CDR3 reads CASRDKPYSNQPQHF. The CDR3 DNA reads TGTGCCAGCAGGGACAAGCCATATAGCAATCAGCCCCAGCATTTT.

This clone was seen a few times. The J gene is TRBJ1-3, the V gene TRBV4-1; 12 nucleotides align to TRBD1. V lost 1 base, J lost 0 bases, and 1 base stayed unmatched. The CDR3 sequence is 17 residues long. The germline CDR1 and CDR2 sequences are MGHRA and YSYEKL. CDR3 DNA sequence: TGCGCCAGCAGCCAAGTGGGACAGGGGGCCTCTGGAAACACCATATATTTT. Its translation: CASSQVGQGASGNTIYF.

In its sample, this clone was seen once. This sequence joins TRBV6-2 or TRBV6-3 and TRBJ1-3; D unclear. CDR3 size: 14 residues. In germline, CDR1 is MNHEY, CDR2 SVGEGT. V was shortened by 6 bases and J by 5 bases, with 14 bases between the two germline ends. The CDR3 sequence is CASSLDFGRNTIYF. The CDR3 DNA reads as TGTGCCAGCAGCCTCGATTTTGGGCGAAACACCATATATTTT.

The rearrangement uses TRBV13 and TRBJ2-7, with D possibly TRBD1 on 6 matching bases. Germline-derived CDR1 and CDR2 are PRHDT and FYEKMQ (reference sequence). Trimming shortened V by 3 bases and J by 3 bases, and 9 bases separated the two germline ends. The CDR3 consists of 13 residues. CDR3 in DNA: TGTGCCAGCAGCTTTAACAGGGACTACGAGCAGTACTTC. As protein: CASSFNRDYEQYF.

The chain uses TRBV6-5 and TRBJ1-2; 10 bases are a match to TRBD1. The CDR3 has 13 amino acids. Trimming took 8 bases from V and 10 from J; bases not matched to a gene: 10. From germline, CDR1 is MNHEY and CDR2 SVGAGI. The chain's CDR3 is CASRIPGQGSYTF. CDR3 DNA: TGTGCCAGCCGAATACCGGGACAGGGGTCCTACACCTTC.

The chain combines TRBV27 with TRBJ1-2; D is ambiguous. V lost 1 base, J lost 2 bases, and 11 bases lay in between. The CDR3 is made up of 15 amino acids. Germline CDR1 and CDR2: MNHEY and SMNVEV (reference sequence). The CDR3 DNA sequence: TGTGCCAGCAGTTTATTTCCGGGTGTGAACTATGGCTACACCTTC. This encodes CASSLFPGVNYGYTF.

The V call is TRBV5-8, the J call TRBJ2-7, with a weak D call TRBD1 (5 bases). Germline CDR1 reads SGHTS; CDR2 reads YDEGEE. This CDR3 contains 13 residues. Trimming took off 1 base at V and 3 bases at J, with 8 bases between the two ends. The CDR3 DNA reads TGTGCCAGCAGCTTGAGGGGAAACTACGAGCAGTACTTC. This encodes CASSLRGNYEQYF.

The rearrangement links TRBV12-3 or TRBV12-4 to TRBJ2-2, with D maybe TRBD1 (6 bases). The CDR3 loop spans 13 amino acids. V was shortened by 6 bases and J by 6 bases, with 11 bases between the two germline ends. CDR3 DNA: TGTGCCAGCAGCAAAGGGGGTTCCGGGGAGCTGTTTTTT. This encodes CASSKGGSGELFF.

V is TRBV4-1 and J is TRBJ2-3; 8 bases line up with TRBD2. The junction had 10 bases not matched to a gene; V was cut back by 5 bases and J by 0 bases. The CDR3 spans 17 residues. The germline CDR1 and CDR2 sequences are MGHRA and YSYEKL. CDR3 in DNA: TGCGCCAGCAGCACCCCGGGCGTAGCGGGAAGCACAGATACGCAGTATTTT. This encodes CASSTPGVAGSTDTQYF.

The gene calls are TRBV7-2 and TRBJ2-1; TRBD2 might be the D (7 bases). The germline V and J ends were trimmed by 2 bases and 7 bases, with 9 bases remaining between them. This CDR3 has 13 residues. Germline-derived CDR1 and CDR2 are SGHTA and FQGNSA. CDR3 protein: CASSLRGGNEQFF. As DNA, the CDR3 is TGTGCCAGCAGCTTAAGGGGGGGAAATGAGCAGTTCTTC.